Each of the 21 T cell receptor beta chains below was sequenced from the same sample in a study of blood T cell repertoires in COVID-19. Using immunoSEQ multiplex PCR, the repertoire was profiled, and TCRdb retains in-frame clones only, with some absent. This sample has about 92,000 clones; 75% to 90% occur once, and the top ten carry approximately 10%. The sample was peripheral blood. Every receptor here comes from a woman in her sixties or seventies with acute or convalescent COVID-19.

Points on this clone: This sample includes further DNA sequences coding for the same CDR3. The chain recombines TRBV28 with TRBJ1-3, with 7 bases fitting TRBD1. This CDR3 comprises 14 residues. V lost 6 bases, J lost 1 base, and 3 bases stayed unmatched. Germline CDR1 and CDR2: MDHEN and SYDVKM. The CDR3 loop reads CASSQQGSGNTIYF. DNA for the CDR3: TGTGCCAGCAGCCAACAGGGGTCTGGAAACACCATATATTTT.

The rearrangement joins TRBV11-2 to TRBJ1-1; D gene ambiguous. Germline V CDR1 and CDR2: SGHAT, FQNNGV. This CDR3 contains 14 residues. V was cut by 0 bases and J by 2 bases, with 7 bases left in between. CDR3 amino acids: CASSLDYRNTEAFF. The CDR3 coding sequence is TGTGCCAGCAGCTTAGACTACAGAAACACTGAAGCTTTCTTT.

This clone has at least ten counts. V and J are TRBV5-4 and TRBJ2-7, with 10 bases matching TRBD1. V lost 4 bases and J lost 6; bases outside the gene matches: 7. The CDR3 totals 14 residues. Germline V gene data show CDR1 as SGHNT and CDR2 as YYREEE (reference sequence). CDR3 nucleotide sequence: TGTGCCAGCAGCCCGGGACAGGGGCGGCGCGAGCAGTACTTC. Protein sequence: CASSPGQGRREQYF.

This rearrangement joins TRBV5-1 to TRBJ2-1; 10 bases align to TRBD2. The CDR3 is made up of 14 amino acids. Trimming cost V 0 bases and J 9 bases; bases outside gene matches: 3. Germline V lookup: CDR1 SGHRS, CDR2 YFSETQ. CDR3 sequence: CASSLASGRPEQFF. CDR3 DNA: TGCGCCAGCAGCTTGGCTAGCGGGAGACCTGAGCAGTTCTTC.

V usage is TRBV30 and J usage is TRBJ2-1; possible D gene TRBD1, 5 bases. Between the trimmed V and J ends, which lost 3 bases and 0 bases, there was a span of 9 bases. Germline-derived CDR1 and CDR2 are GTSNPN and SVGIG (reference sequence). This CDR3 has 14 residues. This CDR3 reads CAWRGVSSYNEQFF. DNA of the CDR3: TGTGCCTGGAGAGGGGTAAGCTCCTACAATGAGCAGTTCTTC.

The CDR3 sequence is CASSHTGGTSTDTQYF. CDR3 DNA sequence: TGTGCCAGTAGCCATACAGGTGGGACTAGCACAGATACGCAGTATTTT. V gene TRBV19 combines with J gene TRBJ2-3; D possibly corresponds to TRBD2 (6 bases). The CDR3 contains 16 residues. Germline lookup yields CDR1 LNHDA and CDR2 SQIVND (reference sequence). V lost 6 bases to trimming and J lost 0 bases, with 16 bases between them.

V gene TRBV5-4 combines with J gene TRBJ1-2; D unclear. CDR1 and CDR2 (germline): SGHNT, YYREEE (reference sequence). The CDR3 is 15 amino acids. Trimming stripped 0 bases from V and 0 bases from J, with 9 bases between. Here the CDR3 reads CASSLGTDTNYGYTF. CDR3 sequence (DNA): TGTGCCAGCAGCTTGGGTACAGACACTAACTATGGCTACACCTTC.

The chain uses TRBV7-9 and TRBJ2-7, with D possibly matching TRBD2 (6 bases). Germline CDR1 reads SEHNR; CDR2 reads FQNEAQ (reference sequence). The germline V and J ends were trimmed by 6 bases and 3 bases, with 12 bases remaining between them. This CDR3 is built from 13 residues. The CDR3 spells CASSLSGVYEQYF. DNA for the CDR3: TGTGCCAGCAGTCTTTCGGGGGTCTACGAGCAGTACTTC.

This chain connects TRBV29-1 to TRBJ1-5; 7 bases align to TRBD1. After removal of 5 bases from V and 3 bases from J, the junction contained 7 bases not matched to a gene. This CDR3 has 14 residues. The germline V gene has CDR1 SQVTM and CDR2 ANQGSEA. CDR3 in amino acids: CSVRMTGINQPQHF. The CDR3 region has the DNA TGCAGCGTTAGAATGACAGGGATCAATCAGCCCCAGCATTTT.

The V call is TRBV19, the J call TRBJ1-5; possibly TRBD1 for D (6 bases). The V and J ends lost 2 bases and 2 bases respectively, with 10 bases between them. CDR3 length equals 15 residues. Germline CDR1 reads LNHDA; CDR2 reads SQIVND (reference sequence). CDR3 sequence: CASSITWTGNQPQHF. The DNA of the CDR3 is TGTGCCAGTAGTATAACCTGGACAGGCAATCAGCCCCAGCATTTT.

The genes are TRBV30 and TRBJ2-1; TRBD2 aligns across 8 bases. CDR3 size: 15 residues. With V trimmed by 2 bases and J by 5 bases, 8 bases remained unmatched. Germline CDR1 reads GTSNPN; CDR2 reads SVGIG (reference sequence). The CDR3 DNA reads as TGTGCCTGGAGTTACGGACTAGCTAGAAACAATGAGCAGTTCTTC. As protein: CAWSYGLARNNEQFF.

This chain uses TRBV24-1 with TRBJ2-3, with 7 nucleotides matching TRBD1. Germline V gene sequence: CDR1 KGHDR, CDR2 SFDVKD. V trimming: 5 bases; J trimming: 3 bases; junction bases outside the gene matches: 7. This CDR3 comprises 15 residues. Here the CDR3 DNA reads TGTGCCACCAGTGGACTAAGGGGGCTGACAGATACGCAGTATTTT. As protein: CATSGLRGLTDTQYF.

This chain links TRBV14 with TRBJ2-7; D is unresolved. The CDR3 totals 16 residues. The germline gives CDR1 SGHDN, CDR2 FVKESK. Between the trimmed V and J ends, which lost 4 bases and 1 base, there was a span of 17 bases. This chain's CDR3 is CASSPPGRAPSYEQYF. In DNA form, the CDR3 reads TGTGCCAGCAGCCCCCCTGGTCGCGCCCCGTCCTACGAGCAGTACTTC.

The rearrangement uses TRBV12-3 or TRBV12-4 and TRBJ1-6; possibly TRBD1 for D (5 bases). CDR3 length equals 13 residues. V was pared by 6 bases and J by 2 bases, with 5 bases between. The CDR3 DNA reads TGTGCCAGCAGGGACACCTATAATTCACCCCTCCACTTT. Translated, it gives CASRDTYNSPLHF.

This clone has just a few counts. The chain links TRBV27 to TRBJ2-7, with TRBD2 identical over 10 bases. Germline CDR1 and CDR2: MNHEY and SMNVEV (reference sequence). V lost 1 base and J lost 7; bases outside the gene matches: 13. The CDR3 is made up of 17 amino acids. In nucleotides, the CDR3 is TGTGCCAGCAGTTTATTCTCTAGCGGGAGTCATGTGGGGGAGCAGTACTTC. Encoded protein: CASSLFSSGSHVGEQYF.

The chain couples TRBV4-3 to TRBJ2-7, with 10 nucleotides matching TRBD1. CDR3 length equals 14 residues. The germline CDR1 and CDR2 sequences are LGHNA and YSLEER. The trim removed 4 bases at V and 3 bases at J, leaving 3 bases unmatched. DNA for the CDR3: TGCGCCAGCAGCCCCGGGACAGGGGACTACGAGCAGTACTTC. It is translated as CASSPGTGDYEQYF.

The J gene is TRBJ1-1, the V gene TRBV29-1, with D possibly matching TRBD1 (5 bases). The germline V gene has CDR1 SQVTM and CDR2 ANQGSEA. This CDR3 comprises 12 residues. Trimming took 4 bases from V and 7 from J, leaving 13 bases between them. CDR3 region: CSVAQGRGEAFF. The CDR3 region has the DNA TGCAGCGTTGCCCAAGGGAGGGGTGAAGCTTTCTTT.

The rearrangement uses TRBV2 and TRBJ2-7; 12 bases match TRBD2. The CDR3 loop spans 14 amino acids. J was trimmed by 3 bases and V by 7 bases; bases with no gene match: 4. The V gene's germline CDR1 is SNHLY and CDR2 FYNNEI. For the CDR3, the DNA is TGTGCCAGCAACCGGGGACTAGCGGGCTACGAGCAGTACTTC. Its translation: CASNRGLAGYEQYF.

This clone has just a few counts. The CDR3 reads CASSLEDYEQFF. In DNA, the CDR3 is TGTGCCAGCAGCTTAGAAGACTATGAGCAGTTCTTC. This chain connects TRBV11-2 to TRBJ2-1; D is unclear. Germline assignment: CDR1 SGHAT and CDR2 FQNNGV. Trimming removed 0 bases from V and 8 bases from J, with 5 bases in between. CDR3 size: 12 residues.

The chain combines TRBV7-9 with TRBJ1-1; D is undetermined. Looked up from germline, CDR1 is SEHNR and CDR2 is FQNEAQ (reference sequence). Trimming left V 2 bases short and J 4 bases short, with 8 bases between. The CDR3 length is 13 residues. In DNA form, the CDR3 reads TGTGCCAGCAGCTTAATGAGTGGCACTGAAGCTTTCTTT. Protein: CASSLMSGTEAFF.

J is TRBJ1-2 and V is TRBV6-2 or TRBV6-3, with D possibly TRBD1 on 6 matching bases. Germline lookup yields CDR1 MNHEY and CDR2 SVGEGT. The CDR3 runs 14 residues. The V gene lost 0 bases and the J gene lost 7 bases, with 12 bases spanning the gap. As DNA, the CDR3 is TGTGCCAGCAGTTACTCCTACAGGGTGGCTGGCTACACCTTC. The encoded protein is CASSYSYRVAGYTF.